One sample yielded the 2 T cell receptor beta chains listed below, sequenced in a study of blood T cell repertoires in COVID-19. TCRdb keeps only in-frame clones here, not all; method: immunoSEQ multiplex PCR. The table has roughly 96,000 clones, around 76% seen once; the top ten hold approximately 20%. Sequencing input: peripheral blood. The receptors shown here come from a man older than 75 with acute or convalescent COVID-19.

This clone was detected once. J is TRBJ1-6 and V is TRBV10-3; D is perhaps TRBD1 (6 bases). Trimming stripped 5 bases from V and 7 bases from J, with 12 bases between. This CDR3 contains 14 residues. Germline CDR1 reads ENHRY; CDR2 reads SYGVKD. The chain's CDR3 is CAISPRTENSPLHF. The CDR3 region has the DNA TGTGCCATCAGTCCACGGACAGAGAATTCACCCCTCCACTTT.

The chain combines TRBV5-1 with TRBJ2-3; D may be TRBD2 (5 bases). V shed 0 bases and J shed 4 bases, with 12 bases lying between them. CDR3 size: 15 residues. CDR1 and CDR2 (germline): SGHRS, YFSETQ. CDR3 protein: CASSLDSGRPDTQYF. Here the CDR3 DNA reads TGCGCCAGCAGCTTGGACTCGGGAAGACCAGATACGCAGTATTTT.